This T cell receptor (beta chain) was documented in a study of shared clonotypes between healthy human individuals. In the study overall: Every donor yielded three CD4 naive, three CD4 memory, two CD8 naive and one CD8 memory plate.

The CDR3 covers 14 residues. Trimming removed 5 bases at V and 3 bases at J, with 13 bases between. Looked up from germline, CDR1 is MNHEY and CDR2 is SVGAGI. Donors, without exception, were Caucasian adults residing in Nashville, Tennessee. Several immunoSEQ 96-well plates shared each subset's DNA, each plate a replicate. Assay: immunoSEQ multiplex PCR; the TCRdb copy retains only in-frame clones and omits some. The sample yields 2,500,000 or so clones, 93% seen once. This clone has just a few counts. The sample consisted of naive CD4+ T cells from PBMCs. Subset denoted: CD45RA+ positively selected. The clonotype comes from a man aged 18 to 29 in good health. Some clones in this sample may be carry-over from other donors' samples. The chain uses TRBV6-5 and TRBJ1-2, with D possibly matching TRBD1 (6 bases). The CDR3 sequence is CASSRTGTDYGYTF. As DNA, the CDR3 is TGTGCCAGCAGTAGAACAGGGACTGACTATGGCTACACCTTC.